The 21 T cell receptor beta chains reported below all come from one sample, sequenced in a study of T cell responses to AZD1222 COVID-19 vaccine. The assay was immunoSEQ multiplex PCR, and TCRdb's table has in-frame clones only and misses some. The top ten hold roughly 20% of the sample, which has around 97,000 clones, 80% to 90% seen once. This material consisted of peripheral blood, taken on day 0 of AZD1222 vaccination. The receptors were sampled from an adult in good health.

This sequence joins TRBV7-2 and TRBJ1-1, with a weak D call TRBD1 (5 bases). Deletions cut 4 bases from V and 5 bases from J, with 14 bases between. Germline CDR1 is SGHTA and CDR2 is FQGNSA. The CDR3 sequence is 14 residues long. CDR3 bases: TGTGCCAGCAGCTCGGACAAGAGTAAGACTGAAGCTTTCTTT. Residues: CASSSDKSKTEAFF.

The J gene is TRBJ2-7, the V gene TRBV6-6, with TRBD1 matching 8 bases. V gave up 6 bases and J gave up 3 bases; unmatched junction bases: 4. In germline, CDR1 is MNHNY, CDR2 SVGAGI (reference sequence). The CDR3 extends over 13 amino acids. CDR3 nucleotide sequence: TGTGCCAGCAGACCGACAGGGGTCTACGAGCAGTACTTC. It yields the protein CASRPTGVYEQYF.

V gene TRBV19 combines with J gene TRBJ1-6, with TRBD1 matching over 10 bases. Germline CDR1 and CDR2: LNHDA and SQIVND (reference sequence). The CDR3 runs to 14 residues. J was trimmed by 10 bases and V by 7 bases; bases with no gene match: 7. CDR3 nucleotides: TGTGCCAGTACCCAGGGGGACAGGGGCTCACCCCTCCACTTT. Protein sequence: CASTQGDRGSPLHF.

The J gene is TRBJ1-1, the V gene TRBV28; tentative D call: TRBD1 (5 bases). Germline CDR1 MDHEN, CDR2 SYDVKM. CDR3 length equals 13 residues. Trimming pared 10 bases from V and 1 base from J, leaving 13 bases between. The CDR3: CAIGRGPNTEAFF. The CDR3 DNA is TGTGCCATTGGGAGGGGCCCGAACACTGAAGCTTTCTTT.

Written as DNA, the CDR3 is TGTGCCAGCAGCGGTAGAGTCCTAGGGGGGGAAAAACTGTTTTTT. Translation: CASSGRVLGGEKLFF. The chain joins TRBV6-5 to TRBJ1-4; possibly TRBD1 for D (6 bases). Germline CDR1 and CDR2: MNHEY and SVGAGI. V was clipped by 6 bases and J by 8 bases, with 19 bases between them. The CDR3 extends over 15 amino acids.

The genes are TRBV5-1 and TRBJ2-3, with unresolved D. This CDR3 contains 13 residues. From germline, CDR1 is SGHRS and CDR2 YFSETQ. The ends were cut back, 1 base at V and 5 bases at J, with 8 bases in the middle. CDR3 protein: CASSLSERDTQYF. CDR3 nucleotide sequence: TGCGCCAGCAGCTTGTCGGAAAGAGATACGCAGTATTTT.

The rearrangement joins TRBV29-1 to TRBJ1-1; D not resolved. Trimming removed 4 bases at V and 4 bases at J, with 4 bases between. Germline assignment: CDR1 SQVTM and CDR2 ANQGSEA. The CDR3 is 10 amino acids. The DNA of the CDR3 is TGCAGCGTTGCCCTCACTGAAGCTTTCTTT. The encoded protein is CSVALTEAFF.

V usage is TRBV5-1 and J usage is TRBJ2-5; 12 bases map to TRBD1. From germline, CDR1 is SGHRS and CDR2 YFSETQ. The CDR3 is 18 residues long. Trimming cost V 4 bases and J 4 bases; bases outside gene matches: 14. The CDR3 coding sequence is TGCGCCAGCAGCACTATTCCCGGGACAGGGGGCCGAGGAGAGACCCAGTACTTC. This gives the protein CASSTIPGTGGRGETQYF.

This clone appeared once. This rearrangement joins TRBV19 to TRBJ2-7; 9 positions agree with TRBD1. This CDR3 has 15 amino acids. Germline CDR1 and CDR2: LNHDA and SQIVND (reference sequence). V shed 4 bases and J 1 base; nucleotides not matched to a gene: 5. CDR3 nucleotides: TGTGCCAGTAGTAAACAGACAGGGGGGTCCTACGAGCAGTACTTC. Encoded protein: CASSKQTGGSYEQYF.

This chain connects TRBV5-1 to TRBJ2-1, with D perhaps matching TRBD2 (5 bases). Trimming removed 0 bases at V and 4 bases at J, with 11 bases between. The CDR3 loop spans 15 amino acids. Germline V gene data show CDR1 as SGHRS and CDR2 as YFSETQ. CDR3 nucleotide sequence: TGCGCCAGCAGCTTGGGAGGAGGATTGTACAATGAGCAGTTCTTC. Translated, it gives CASSLGGGLYNEQFF. Looking up the rest from reference TRBV5-1 and TRBJ2-1 gives the full variable domain: KAGVTQTPRYLIKTRGQQVTLSCSPISGHRSVSWYQQTPGQGLQFLFEYFSETQRNKGNFPGRFSGRQFSNSRSEMNVSTLELGDSALYLCASSLGGGLYNEQFFGPGTRLTVL.

A word on this clone: The same CDR3 is also encoded by other DNA sequences in this sample. The rearrangement links TRBV7-2 to TRBJ2-7; D not resolved. This CDR3 spans 13 amino acids. Trimming shortened V by 1 base and J by 0 bases, and 4 bases separated the two germline ends. Germline assignment: CDR1 SGHTA and CDR2 FQGNSA. CDR3 loop: CASSLGVSYEQYF. The CDR3 nucleotides are TGTGCCAGCAGCTTAGGGGTCTCCTACGAGCAGTACTTC.

The CDR3 bases are TGTGCCAGTATCCCGAATCGAGGAGTGAATTGGGATGGCTACACCTTC. This codes for CASIPNRGVNWDGYTF. The chain couples TRBV19 to TRBJ1-2; D call uncertain. Trimming took 7 bases from V and 6 from J, leaving 24 bases between them. Germline assignment: CDR1 LNHDA and CDR2 SQIVND (reference sequence). The CDR3 is 16 amino acids.

The chain is built from TRBV19 and TRBJ2-5; D is possibly TRBD2 (5 bases). This CDR3 is built from 13 residues. The germline V and J ends were trimmed by 4 bases and 7 bases, with 13 bases remaining between them. Looked up from germline, CDR1 is LNHDA and CDR2 is SQIVND (reference sequence). CDR3 DNA: TGTGCCAGTAGTAAATTCCAAGAGGGGACCCAGTACTTC. Amino acids: CASSKFQEGTQYF.

V is TRBV29-1 and J is TRBJ2-3; possibly TRBD1 or TRBD2 for D (6 bases each). The germline gives CDR1 SQVTM, CDR2 ANQGSEA. The V end was cut by 7 bases, the J end by 0 bases, with 14 bases between. This CDR3 comprises 14 residues. CDR3 residues: CSAASGASTDTQYF. For the CDR3, the DNA is TGCAGCGCCGCATCGGGGGCGAGCACAGATACGCAGTATTTT.

The CDR3 DNA sequence: TGTGCCAGCAGCTTGTCCCTGGCTTCACTTCATGAAAAACTGTTTTTT. This sequence encodes CASSLSLASLHEKLFF. This chain joins TRBV5-6 and TRBJ1-4; D ambiguous. The CDR3 is 16 amino acids. Germline CDR1 SGHDT, CDR2 YYEEEE. V lost 1 base and J 6 bases, leaving 16 bases between the germline ends. The whole variable domain, remainder taken from reference TRBV5-6 and TRBJ1-4, is DAGVTQSPTHLIKTRGQQVTLRCSPKSGHDTVSWYQQALGQGPQFIFQYYEEEERQRGNFPDRFSGHQFPNYSSELNVNALLLGDSALYLCASSLSLASLHEKLFFGSGTQLSVL.

The chain has TRBV7-9 and TRBJ1-2; D is perhaps TRBD1 (5 bases). Germline loops: CDR1 SEHNR, CDR2 FQNEAQ (reference sequence). The CDR3 is made up of 15 amino acids. V was clipped by 4 bases and J by 6 bases, with 18 bases between them. The CDR3 DNA follows: TGTGCCAGCAGCTACACCGTGGGAACAGGCCATGGCTACACCTTC. Protein: CASSYTVGTGHGYTF.

The rearrangement joins TRBV24-1 to TRBJ1-1, with 11 positions matching TRBD1. The CDR3 covers 14 residues. Per germline, CDR1 KGHDR and CDR2 SFDVKD. V gave up 3 bases and J gave up 10 bases; unmatched junction bases: 6. The CDR3 sequence is CATSDGQGAGRAFF. The CDR3 DNA follows: TGTGCCACCAGTGATGGACAGGGGGCTGGGCGAGCTTTCTTT.

This clone is termed hyperexpanded. This sequence joins TRBV4-3 and TRBJ2-7; 9 bases fit TRBD1. Germline values: CDR1 LGHNA, CDR2 YSLEER. The CDR3 has 15 residues. V lost 0 bases and J lost 5; bases outside the gene matches: 5. DNA of the CDR3: TGCGCCAGCAGCCAAGATGGGACAGGGAGGGACGAGCAGTACTTC. It specifies CASSQDGTGRDEQYF.

The chain joins TRBV7-9 to TRBJ1-6; TRBD1 might be the D (5 bases). The germline CDR1 and CDR2 sequences are SEHNR and FQNEAQ (reference sequence). The CDR3 covers 14 residues. V gave up 1 base and J gave up 10 bases, with 11 bases separating them. As DNA, the CDR3 is TGTGCCAGCAGCTTAGGTAACAGGCAATCACCCCTCCACTTT. It yields the protein CASSLGNRQSPLHF.

This chain uses TRBV14 with TRBJ2-1; 9 bases map to TRBD2. This CDR3 is 15 amino acids long. In germline, CDR1 is SGHDN, CDR2 FVKESK. V trimming: 11 bases; J trimming: 3 bases; junction bases outside the gene matches: 11. CDR3 DNA: TGTGCCGGGCCGGCAATAGCGGGAGACTACAATGAGCAGTTCTTC. This sequence encodes CAGPAIAGDYNEQFF. Filled out from reference TRBV14 and TRBJ2-1, the complete variable domain reads EAGVTQFPSHSVIEKGQTVTLRCDPISGHDNLYWYRRVMGKEIKFLLHFVKESKQDESGMPNNRFLAERTGGTYSTLKVQPAELEDSGVYFCAGPAIAGDYNEQFFGPGTRLTVL.

This clone was detected only a few times. This chain joins TRBV4-1 and TRBJ2-3, with 10 bases fitting TRBD2. CDR1 and CDR2 from the germline V gene are MGHRA and YSYEKL. The V segment lost 6 bases and the J segment 6 bases; nucleotides outside the gene matches: 6. The CDR3 runs 14 residues. The CDR3 region is CASRVSGGADTQYF. The CDR3 DNA sequence: TGCGCCAGCAGAGTAAGCGGGGGGGCGGATACGCAGTATTTT.